The 13 T cell receptor beta chains listed next were all sequenced from one sample in a study of blood T cell repertoires in COVID-19. Clones were read by immunoSEQ multiplex PCR, and TCRdb kept only the in-frame ones, dropping some. Here the sample spans 36,000 or so clones, 90% being singletons. The specimen sequenced was peripheral blood. The receptor source for this set is a human donor in a cohort sampled during active COVID-19.

This chain links TRBV5-1 with TRBJ2-1, with TRBD1 matching over 9 bases. V lost 4 bases, J lost 10 bases, and 15 bases stayed unmatched. This CDR3 has 16 amino acids. CDR1 and CDR2 (germline): SGHRS, YFSETQ. The CDR3 coding sequence is TGCGCCAGCAGCGTCCAGGGGACAGGGATGGCGCGGGAGCAGTTCTTC. Translating gives CASSVQGTGMAREQFF.

V gene TRBV10-1 combines with J gene TRBJ2-2; TRBD2 aligns across 11 bases. V shed 3 bases and J 5 bases; nucleotides not matched to a gene: 2. Germline V CDR1 and CDR2: WNHNN, SYGVQD (reference sequence). This CDR3 has 15 amino acids. CDR3 loop: CASSDWTSGTGELFF. DNA of the CDR3: TGCGCCAGCAGTGATTGGACTAGCGGGACCGGGGAGCTGTTTTTT.

This clone was observed a few times. This chain links TRBV29-1 with TRBJ1-1; 7 bases map to TRBD1. The length of the CDR3 is 14 residues. Looked up from germline, CDR1 is SQVTM and CDR2 is ANQGSEA. With V trimmed by 7 bases and J by 2 bases, 10 bases remained unmatched. CDR3 in DNA: TGCAGCGCTGCACAGGGACAGCCAAACACTGAAGCTTTCTTT. It codes for CSAAQGQPNTEAFF.

V is TRBV5-4 and J is TRBJ2-1; D ambiguous. Germline assignment: CDR1 SGHNT and CDR2 YYREEE (reference sequence). V was clipped by 0 bases and J by 1 base, with 8 bases between them. The CDR3 covers 15 residues. The CDR3 sequence is CASSLDLGSYNEQFF. The CDR3 DNA follows: TGTGCCAGCAGCTTGGATCTAGGTTCCTACAATGAGCAGTTCTTC.

The genes are TRBV28 and TRBJ2-7; 7 nucleotides agree with TRBD2. After removal of 1 base from V and 7 bases from J, the junction contained 7 bases not matched to a gene. The CDR3 totals 14 residues. Germline V lookup: CDR1 MDHEN, CDR2 SYDVKM. For the CDR3, the DNA is TGTGCCAGCAGTTTATCCGGGACTACCGTTGAGCAGTACTTC. The encoded protein is CASSLSGTTVEQYF. The whole variable domain, remainder taken from reference TRBV28 and TRBJ2-7, is DVKVTQSSRYLVKRTGEKVFLECVQDMDHENMFWYRQDPGLGLRLIYFSYDVKMKEKGDIPEGYSVSREKKERFSLILESASTNQTSMYLCASSLSGTTVEQYFGPGTRLTVT.

The rearrangement links TRBV10-3 to TRBJ2-5, with 10 positions matching TRBD2. The CDR3 has 15 residues. Germline CDR1 reads ENHRY; CDR2 reads SYGVKD. J lost 3 bases, V lost 4 bases, and 5 bases had no gene match. The chain's CDR3 is CAISGGTSVEETQYF. CDR3 sequence (DNA): TGTGCCATCAGTGGCGGGACTAGCGTTGAAGAGACCCAGTACTTC.

This clone was found once. This chain links TRBV28 with TRBJ1-6; TRBD1 is a possible D gene (5 bases). The CDR3 has 13 amino acids. From germline, CDR1 is MDHEN and CDR2 SYDVKM. The ends were cut back, 11 bases at V and 6 bases at J, with 14 bases in the middle. The CDR3 DNA reads TGTGCCTGCTTGGGGGGATCTAATTCACCCCTCCACTTT. It specifies CACLGGSNSPLHF.

Here the CDR3 DNA reads TGCGCCAGCAGCCTCGGACTCAACCCCACAGATACGCAGTATTTT. It translates to CASSLGLNPTDTQYF. V usage is TRBV5-1 and J usage is TRBJ2-3; perhaps TRBD2 as D (5 bases). The CDR3 has 15 residues. V was shortened by 4 bases and J by 2 bases, with 14 bases between the two germline ends. The germline CDR1 and CDR2 sequences are SGHRS and YFSETQ. The whole variable domain, filled in from reference TRBV5-1 and TRBJ2-3, reads KAGVTQTPRYLIKTRGQQVTLSCSPISGHRSVSWYQQTPGQGLQFLFEYFSETQRNKGNFPGRFSGRQFSNSRSEMNVSTLELGDSALYLCASSLGLNPTDTQYFGPGTRLTVL.

The chain employs TRBV28 and TRBJ1-2; the D gene is possibly TRBD1 (6 bases). The CDR3 covers 13 residues. Trimming took off 6 bases at V and 8 bases at J, with 16 bases between the two ends. CDR1 is MDHEN and CDR2 is SYDVKM in the germline V gene. The CDR3 bases are TGTGCCAGCAGCTCTGGGGGGGCCCGGGGCTACACCTTC. Its translation: CASSSGGARGYTF.

The chain carries TRBV6-5 and TRBJ1-2; 8 bases match TRBD1. There are 12 residues in the CDR3. The germline CDR1 and CDR2 sequences are MNHEY and SVGAGI. Germline trimming cut 7 bases from V and 8 bases from J; bases unmatched to any gene: 6. Written as DNA, the CDR3 is TGTGCCAGCACCCAGGGGGCGAGGGGCTACACCTTC. It yields the protein CASTQGARGYTF.

V is TRBV5-1 and J is TRBJ1-2, with TRBD1 as a possible D gene (6 bases). V lost 4 bases, J lost 6 bases, and 16 bases lay in between. The CDR3 covers 14 residues. CDR1 is SGHRS, CDR2 YFSETQ, per germline. The CDR3, as DNA: TGCGCCAGCAGCATGGGGGCGACAGGAAATGGCTACACCTTC. This gives the protein CASSMGATGNGYTF.

The rearrangement uses TRBV3-1 (or the pseudogene TRBV3-2) and TRBJ2-7, with 7 bases identical to TRBD2. After removal of 4 bases from V and 0 bases from J, the junction contained 6 bases not matched to a gene. CDR1 and CDR2 (germline): LGHDT, YNNKEL (reference sequence). The CDR3 is 15 amino acids. CDR3 loop: CASSRLAAFSYEQYF. The CDR3 nucleotides read TGTGCCAGCAGCCGCCTAGCGGCCTTCTCCTACGAGCAGTACTTC.

The chain is built from TRBV10-3 and TRBJ2-2; D might be TRBD1 (6 bases). Looked up from germline, CDR1 is ENHRY and CDR2 is SYGVKD. The length of the CDR3 is 13 residues. Trimming shortened V by 10 bases and J by 4 bases, and 13 bases separated the two germline ends. CDR3 sequence reads: CASEGRGTGELFF. Here the CDR3 DNA reads TGTGCCAGCGAGGGCAGGGGCACCGGGGAGCTGTTTTTT.